This is a list of T cell receptor beta chains from one sample in a study of blood T cell repertoires in COVID-19. TCRdb's table, derived via immunoSEQ multiplex PCR, lists solely in-frame clones and lacks some. This sample has roughly 200,000 clones, with roughly four fifths found just once. Material: PBMCs or T cells enriched from blood (not recorded which). Receptor source: a middle-aged man who had recovered from COVID-19. Each CDR3 is given with its conserved first and last residue. The D gene is left open where the match is weak. Clone size is not always given. Where it is, it says once, few, many or a class for expanded clones.

CDR3nt	CDR3aa	j_gene	abundance	v_gene	d_gene
TGTGCCAGTATGGAGGGATCAACTAATGAAAAACTGTTTTTT	CASMEGSTNEKLFF	TRBJ1-4	-	TRBV19	-
TGTGCCAGCAGTACCACAGGTATTAGCAATCAGCCCCAGCATTTT	CASSTTGISNQPQHF	TRBJ1-5	-	TRBV2	-
TGTGCCAGTAGTATCCGGCAGGGGGGATTCTACAATGAGCAGTTCTTC	CASSIRQGGFYNEQFF	TRBJ2-1	few	TRBV19	-
TGTGCCAGCAGCACGTCTAGCGGGATCTGGTATGAGCAGTTCTTC	CASSTSSGIWYEQFF	TRBJ2-1	few	TRBV13	TRBD2
TGTGCCAGCAGGACATGGGGCGAAAAACTGTTTTTT	CASRTWGEKLFF	TRBJ1-4	few	TRBV27	-
TGTGCCAGCAGCTTAGCCGACAGGGAGGTCTATGGCTACACCTTC	CASSLADREVYGYTF	TRBJ1-2	-	TRBV13	TRBD1
TGTGCCAGCAGCGTACGGGGGGATATCTCCTACAATGAGCAGTTCTTC	CASSVRGDISYNEQFF	TRBJ2-1	-	TRBV9	TRBD2
TGTGCCAGCAGCTTAGAGGGGGACAGGGCTCCTAATGAAAAACTGTTTTTT	CASSLEGDRAPNEKLFF	TRBJ1-4	-	TRBV7-6	TRBD1
TGTGCCAGCAGCGCCACAGCGGGAGTCCCGGGTAGGCAGTTCTTC	CASSATAGVPGRQFF	TRBJ2-1	-	TRBV9	TRBD2
TGTGCCAGCAGCCAAATAGACGCGTACGCAGGGCTAGCGGGAGGCTTAGATACGCAGTATTTT	CASSQIDAYAGLAGGLDTQYF	TRBJ2-3	-	TRBV3-1/TRBV3-2	TRBD2
TGTGCCAGTAGTATAATTGGGACAGCCTATGGCTACACCTTC	CASSIIGTAYGYTF	TRBJ1-2	-	TRBV19	TRBD1
TGTGCTAGCAGCTTGGGGCAACTGAACACCGGGGAGCTGTTTTTT	CASSLGQLNTGELFF	TRBJ2-2	-	TRBV7-7	-
TGTGCCAGCAGTACGCAGGGACAGGCTGTAAACACCATATATTTT	CASSTQGQAVNTIYF	TRBJ1-3	-	TRBV5-5	TRBD1
TGTGCCACCGTCTCTGGAGGTCAGCCCCAGCATTTT	CATVSGGQPQHF	TRBJ1-5	-	TRBV24-1	-
TGTGCCAGCAGAGCTAGTGAAAAACTGTTTTTT	CASRASEKLFF	TRBJ1-4	once	TRBV11-2	-
TGTGCCAGCAGCATGTTTGAGGGGGATGGGACAGATACGCAGTATTTT	CASSMFEGDGTDTQYF	TRBJ2-3	-	TRBV11-2	-
TGTGCCAGCAGTGAATCCCCGGGACAGGGTGACACTGAAGCTTTCTTT	CASSESPGQGDTEAFF	TRBJ1-1	-	TRBV25-1	TRBD1
TGCGCCAGCAGCCTTCCCAAGGGACAGCAAGAGACCCAGTACTTC	CASSLPKGQQETQYF	TRBJ2-5	-	TRBV5-1	TRBD1
TGTGCCAGCAGCTTGCGGGAGGGATCCTACAATGAGCAGTTCTTC	CASSLREGSYNEQFF	TRBJ2-1	-	TRBV7-9	TRBD2
TGTGCCAGCTCACCACCGGGGGGGGGAGAGACTGAAGCTTTCTTT	CASSPPGGGETEAFF	TRBJ1-1	-	TRBV18	-
TGTGCCAGCAGCCGTACAGGGGAGAGTGCAGATACGCAGTATTTT	CASSRTGESADTQYF	TRBJ2-3	once	TRBV7-3	TRBD1
TGCGCCAGCGGACAGGTCGAAACTGAAGCTTTCTTT	CASGQVETEAFF	TRBJ1-1	once	TRBV5-1	TRBD1
TGTGCCACCAGCAGAGATACCCACAGCTCCTACAATGAGCAGTTCTTC	CATSRDTHSSYNEQFF	TRBJ2-1	once	TRBV15	-
TGTGCCAGCACCCTAAGTAGAGGCGCCTACAATGAGCAGTTCTTC	CASTLSRGAYNEQFF	TRBJ2-1	-	TRBV2	-
TGTGCCGGCAGGGGGCAGGGGTTCACCGGGGAGCTGTTTTTT	CAGRGQGFTGELFF	TRBJ2-2	-	TRBV6-5	TRBD1
TGTGCCAGCAGCCCGGGGGACCAAGAGACCCAGTACTTC	CASSPGDQETQYF	TRBJ2-5	once	TRBV2	-
TGTGCCAGCAGTCCCTCGGGAGGAGGTCGGGGAGGCTACACCTTC	CASSPSGGGRGGYTF	TRBJ1-2	-	TRBV27	-
TGCGCCAGCAGCTTGGATCAGGGCAGCTCCTATAATTCACCCCTCCACTTT	CASSLDQGSSYNSPLHF	TRBJ1-6	-	TRBV5-1	-
TGTGCCAGCAGTCTAGCGGGAGGCTGGGGCACCGGGGAGCTGTTTTTT	CASSLAGGWGTGELFF	TRBJ2-2	-	TRBV2	TRBD2
TGTGCCAGCAGTACTCGACAGGGGAGGGAGACCCAGTACTTC	CASSTRQGRETQYF	TRBJ2-5	few	TRBV6-5	TRBD1
TGTGCCAGCAGCCAAGCGAGTCTTAATTCACCCCTCCACTTT	CASSQASLNSPLHF	TRBJ1-6	-	TRBV3-1/TRBV3-2	-
TGTGCCAGTAGTACCTACGACAGCTCCTCCTACGAGCAGTACTTC	CASSTYDSSSYEQYF	TRBJ2-7	-	TRBV19	-
TGTGCCAGCTCACTTGCGGGAGAGGATGAGCAGTACTTC	CASSLAGEDEQYF	TRBJ2-7	-	TRBV18	TRBD2
TGTGCCAGCAGTTTTTCGGACAGGTCAAACAATGAGCAGTTCTTC	CASSFSDRSNNEQFF	TRBJ2-1	-	TRBV27	TRBD1
TGTGCCAGCAGTCGGACAGGGCTGGAGGGCTACACCTTC	CASSRTGLEGYTF	TRBJ1-2	-	TRBV6-5	TRBD1
TGCGCCAGCAGCACCGGGACAGAGAACAGCATTCAGTACTTC	CASSTGTENSIQYF	TRBJ2-4	-	TRBV5-1	TRBD1
TGTGCCAGCAGCCGGGACAGGGGCAATGAAAAACTGTTTTTT	CASSRDRGNEKLFF	TRBJ1-4	-	TRBV2	TRBD1
TGTGCCAGCAGCGTTGGGACTAGCGGGAGAGTAGGAGAGACCCAGTACTTC	CASSVGTSGRVGETQYF	TRBJ2-5	-	TRBV9	TRBD2